This TCR beta chain was obtained from a study of blood T cell repertoires in COVID-19. Study summary: Some COVID-19 samples were acute and others convalescent; all came from the United States, Italy and Spain.

Germline-derived CDR1 and CDR2 are LNHNV and YYDKDF (reference sequence). V was clipped by 4 bases and J by 1 base, with 5 bases between them. This CDR3 is built from 14 residues. Methods used by the authors: Amplifying reference gene primers gave estimates of nucleated cell counts. The data were produced by immunoSEQ multiplex PCR, yet TCRdb's version contains in-frame clones alone and is incomplete. The V and J calls and clone size come from that table; D and trimming were worked out from the DNA. The sample carries 250,000 to 350,000 clones, over 70% recorded once. The sequencing input was peripheral blood. The source of this sequence is a woman between 45 and 65 years old with acute or convalescent COVID-19. The V call is TRBV15, the J call TRBJ2-6, with D unclear. DNA of the CDR3: TGTGCCACCAGCAAACAATCTGGGGCCAACGTCCTGACTTTC. Amino acids: CATSKQSGANVLTF.